The 6 T cell receptor delta chains presented below share a single source sample, sequenced in a study of gammadelta T cells in human blood. TCRdb re-called clones from the RT-PCR reads using CATT. This sample yields some 1,100 delta-chain clones, of which 6.5% are seen a single time; 9.2% belongs to the top ten. Sequences were obtained from non-Vgamma9Vdelta2 gamma-delta T cells from infant blood. The receptors derive from a human donor.

In the case of this clone: Just one base apart from a much larger clone, this may be a read error. J is TRDJ1 and V is TRDV1; 9 bases agree with TRDD2. J was trimmed by 7 bases and V by 8 bases; bases with no gene match: 26. CDR3 length: 19 amino acids. Germline CDR1 reads TSWWSYY; CDR2 reads QGS. CDR3 DNA: TGTGCTCTTAGTCACCCAGGAGGCCCTTCCTACCTTTTACTGGGTAAACTCATCTTT. Amino acids: CALSHPGGPSYLLLGKLIF.

This clone has only a few counts. A much bigger clone sits one base away, suggesting this may be a read error. The chain carries TRDV1 and TRDJ1; a weak D match, TRDD2 (5 bases). There are 14 residues in the CDR3. Germline CDR1 TSWWSYY, CDR2 QGS. The CDR3 sequence is CALGPTGYTNKLIF. The CDR3 bases are TGTGCTCTTGGGCCTACGGGGTACACCAATAAACTCATCTTT.

This clone appeared a few times. TCRdb has a much larger clone's protein, which differs at residue 19 from the translation of this DNA, likely because of a read error; what is shown is the protein translated from the DNA. This chain connects TRAV38-2/DV8 to TRDJ1; D is perhaps TRDD3 (8 bases). Germline CDR1 and CDR2: TSESDYY and QEAYKQQN. This CDR3 is 23 amino acids long. This chain's CDR3 is CAYSSWPSLEFSAVGDDTHKLIF. As DNA, the CDR3 is TGTGCTTATAGTTCATGGCCTTCCTTAGAGTTCTCGGCCGTGGGGGATGACACCCATAAACTCATCTTT.

In regard to this clone: A read error may be the cause here, since a much bigger clone is one base away. The chain employs TRDV1 and TRDJ1, with 8 nucleotides matching TRDD3. CDR3 size: 19 residues. The germline V gene encodes CDR1 TSWWSYY and CDR2 QGS. The CDR3 loop reads CALRDLRTGGPEYTDKLIF. The CDR3, as DNA: TGTGCTCTTAGGGATCTTCGTACTGGGGGCCCCGAGTACACCGATAAACTCATCTTT.

The gene calls are TRDV2 and TRDJ1, with TRDD3 matching 7 bases. The germline CDR1 and CDR2 sequences are GEAIGNYY and EKD. V lost 1 base and J lost 0; bases outside the gene matches: 7. The CDR3 runs 16 residues. CDR3 amino acids: CACDTLGGRNTDKLIF. The CDR3 DNA follows: TGTGCCTGTGACACGCTGGGGGGTCGGAACACCGATAAACTCATCTTT.

This clone has a handful of counts. This sequence may be a read error, since a much larger clone differs from it by one base. This rearrangement joins TRDV1 to TRDJ1; 9 nucleotides agree with TRDD3. V lost 3 bases and J lost 0; bases outside the gene matches: 20. The CDR3 has 21 residues. Per germline, CDR1 TSWWSYY and CDR2 QGS. CDR3 nucleotide sequence: TGTGCTCTTGGGGAGAAGACCCCGACTGGGGGACCCCCCACGTACACCGATAAACTCATCTTT. Its translation is CALGEKTPTGGPPTYTDKLIF.